Each of the 20 T cell receptor beta chains below was sequenced from the same sample in a study of tumor and adjacent non-tumor tissue in lung cancer. This sample's RNA came from whole unsorted tissue. More than 3 cm separated this lung sample from the edge of the tumor. TCRbeta libraries were built with three rounds of nested PCR, modified from ARM-PCR. TCRdb ran MiXCR on the multiplex PCR reads and lists one entry per CDR3 protein. The repertoire includes some 95,000 distinct CDR3 sequences, 80% of them detected once, and roughly 33% sits in the top ten. The specimen was distant non-tumor lung tissue. These receptors all come from a man in his 60s with small cell lung cancer.

On this clonotype itself: The junction and the germline gene differ at one end; a read error may be behind it. This sequence joins TRBV5-8 and TRBJ2-5; D assignment may be TRBD1 or TRBD2 (6 bases each). In germline, CDR1 is SGHTS, CDR2 YDEGEE. CDR3 length: 17 residues. The CDR3 protein is CASSAHPQGRLMETQYF. CDR3 nucleotide sequence: TGTGCCAGTAGCGCCCACCCCCAGGGGAGGCTGATGGAGACCCAGTACTTT.

About this clonotype itself: One end of the junction does not line up with germline, which may come from a read error. This chain uses TRBV6-6 with TRBJ2-3; D may be TRBD1 (7 bases). In germline, CDR1 is MNHNY, CDR2 SVGAGI (reference sequence). This CDR3 spans 15 amino acids. The CDR3 coding sequence is TGTGCCAGCAAAAGACAGGGAGGTAGCACAGATACACAGTATTTT. Translated: CASKRQGGSTDTQYF.

To note about this clonotype: Possible read error: a much larger clone is one base away. The J gene is TRBJ2-7, the V gene TRBV13; D call uncertain. The CDR3 runs 14 residues. Germline loops: CDR1 PRHDT, CDR2 FYEKMQ (reference sequence). CDR3 nucleotides: TGTGTCAGCAGCTTAGGCCTGCAAAGGATTGAGCAGTACGTC. It codes for CVSSLGLQRIEQYV.

About this clonotype: One end of the junction is discordant with germline, which a read error may explain. The CDR3 sequence: CASSARVPTGTSRTDTHHF. The DNA of the CDR3 is TGTGCCAGCAGTGCCCGGGTCCCAACTGGGACTAGTAGGACAGATACGCACCATTTT. This rearrangement joins TRBV6-5 to TRBJ2-3, with 8 bases aligning to TRBD2. The CDR3 totals 19 residues. Germline CDR1 reads MNHEY; CDR2 reads SVGAGI.

This clonotype occurred many times. V is TRBV24-1 and J is TRBJ2-1, with D maybe TRBD2 (5 bases). Germline V gene sequence: CDR1 KGHDR, CDR2 SFDVKD. V lost 5 bases and J lost 2, with 12 bases in between. The CDR3 sequence is 15 residues long. CDR3 bases: TGTGCCACCAGTGGGTTGGCTAGCCCCTACAATGAGCAGTTCTTC. This sequence encodes CATSGLASPYNEQFF.

Of note for this clonotype: A junction end diverges from the germline sequence, so it may reflect a read error. The chain carries TRBV4-1 and TRBJ2-2; 12 bases line up with TRBD2. Germline V lookup: CDR1 MGHRA, CDR2 YSYEKL. This CDR3 has 17 residues. CDR3 region: CATSSRTSGMNTGELFF. The CDR3 DNA reads as TGCGCCACCAGCTCCCGGACTAGCGGGATGAACACAGGGGAGCTGTTTTTT.

To note about this clonotype: One base away lies a much larger clone, so this may be a sequencing read error. The chain uses TRBV20-1 and TRBJ2-5; weak D call: TRBD2 (6 bases). Germline V gives CDR1 DFQATT, CDR2 SNEGSKA (reference sequence). CDR3 length: 14 residues. The CDR3: CSARRRGLQENQYF. CDR3 nucleotide sequence: TGCAGTGCTAGAAGGAGGGGACTGCAAGAGAACCAGTACTTC.

Notes on this clonotype: An end of the junction does not agree with germline; a read error may underlie this. The genes are TRBV5-1 and TRBJ2-1; D may be TRBD1 or TRBD2 (5 bases each). This CDR3 has 13 amino acids. Germline-derived CDR1 and CDR2 are SGHRS and YFSETQ. This CDR3 reads CDSSLGPTNEQFF. CDR3 sequence (DNA): TGCGACAGCAGCCTGGGACCCACCAATGAGCAGTTCTTT. Full variable domain (rest looked up from reference TRBV5-1 and TRBJ2-1): KAGVTQTPRYLIKTRGQQVTLSCSPISGHRSVSWYQQTPGQGLQFLFEYFSETQRNKGNFPGRFSGRQFSNSRSEMNVSTLELGDSALYLCDSSLGPTNEQFFGPGTRLTVL.

Worth noting for this clonotype: This may come from a read error, since a much larger clone is one base off. The genes are TRBV28 and TRBJ1-2, with D hard to call. Germline CDR1 and CDR2: MDHEN and SYDVKM. The CDR3 consists of 11 residues. CDR3 residues: CSSSRTNGYTF. CDR3 DNA: TGTTCCAGCAGCCGAACGAATGGCTACACCTTC.

In the case of this clonotype: A read error may explain this, as a much larger clone is one base away. The chain links TRBV28 to TRBJ1-2, with no clear D. This CDR3 has 12 residues. Germline lookup yields CDR1 MDHEN and CDR2 SYDVKM. CDR3 coding DNA: TGTGCCAGCAGGGAACGGAACTATGACTACACCTTC. This translates into CASRERNYDYTF.

This clonotype was found a few times. The V call is TRBV20-1, the J call TRBJ2-1; D is possibly TRBD2 (5 bases). V was cut by 8 bases and J by 5 bases, with 19 bases left in between. In germline, CDR1 is DFQATT, CDR2 SNEGSKA (reference sequence). The CDR3 consists of 14 residues. CDR3 protein: CSTTVGDPHNEQFF. The CDR3 region has the DNA TGCAGTACTACCGTGGGAGACCCTCACAATGAGCAGTTCTTC.

A remark on this clonotype: Relative to the germline gene, one junction end is altered; a read error may explain this. The chain has TRBV29-1 and TRBJ2-5, with D possibly TRBD2 on 6 matching bases. The CDR3 sequence is 12 residues long. Germline assignment: CDR1 SQVTM and CDR2 ANQGSEA. CDR3 region: CSARRAGEIQYF. For the CDR3, the DNA is TGCAGCGCCCGGAGGGCAGGCGAGATCCAGTACTTC.

This rearrangement joins TRBV25-1 to TRBJ2-5; 8 nucleotides agree with TRBD1. There are 14 residues in the CDR3. Germline values: CDR1 MGHDK, CDR2 SYGVNS. V shed 4 bases and J 4 bases; nucleotides not matched to a gene: 5. This CDR3 reads CASSGFDRGETQYF. The CDR3, as DNA: TGTGCCAGCAGTGGGTTCGACAGGGGAGAGACCCAGTACTTC.

The chain employs TRBV11-2 and TRBJ1-4; D uncertain. The germline V gene has CDR1 SGHAT and CDR2 FQNNGV. This CDR3 is 15 amino acids long. Trimming shortened V by 10 bases and J by 10 bases, and 25 bases separated the two germline ends. Here the CDR3 DNA reads TGTGCCATCCGCTCTCAGTCGGATCCGGAGAGAAAACTGTTTTTT. This encodes CAIRSQSDPERKLFF.

This chain uses TRBV6-2 or TRBV6-3 with TRBJ2-7; no reliable D call. V was pared by 8 bases and J by 1 base, with 21 bases between. The CDR3 covers 16 residues. From germline, CDR1 is MNHEY and CDR2 SVGEGT. The CDR3: CASGLDGPDGSYEQYV. CDR3 coding DNA: TGTGCCAGCGGGCTAGACGGGCCCGACGGGTCCTACGAGCAGTACGTC.

As regards this clonotype: Germline is not matched at one junction end, which may reflect a read error. V gene TRBV5-1 combines with J gene TRBJ1-5; D is ambiguous. The germline V gene encodes CDR1 SGHRS and CDR2 YFSETQ. The CDR3 consists of 14 residues. The CDR3 DNA reads as TGCGCCAGCAGACCTAGGGAATCGGGTCAGCCCCAACATTTT. As protein: CASRPRESGQPQHF.

A word on this clonotype: Being one base from a much bigger clone, this may be a read error. The chain combines TRBV2 with TRBJ1-5; D is perhaps TRBD1 (5 bases). The CDR3 extends over 15 amino acids. In germline, CDR1 is SNHLY, CDR2 FYNNEI. CDR3 bases: TGTGCCAGCAGGACGGCAGGGTTTAGCAATCAGCTCCAGCATTTT. Amino acid sequence: CASRTAGFSNQLQHF. Looking up the rest from reference TRBV2 and TRBJ1-5 gives the full variable domain: EPEVTQTPSHQVTQMGQEVILRCVPISNHLYFYWYRQILGQKVEFLVSFYNNEISEKSEIFDDQFSVERPDGSNFTLKIRSTKLEDSAMYFCASRTAGFSNQLQHFGDGTRLSIL.

A remark on this clonotype: One junction end disagrees with the germline gene, perhaps due to a read error. The V call is TRBV29-1, the J call TRBJ2-1; D is unresolved. CDR1 SQVTM and CDR2 ANQGSEA come from the germline V gene. CDR3 length equals 13 residues. The CDR3 loop is CSVHDPNVNEQIF. CDR3 in DNA: TGCAGTGTTCACGACCCAAATGTGAATGAGCAGATCTTC.

Points on this clonotype: This CDR3 fails to terminate in the conserved phenylalanine or tryptophan, so it likely reflects a read error. No DNA is shown, since the ends of the CDR3 on it are uncertain; the CDR3 is the one TCRdb lists. The V gene is TRBV4-2, the J gene TRBJ2-1. The CDR3 length equals 13 residues, ends included. The germline gives CDR1 LGHNA, CDR2 YNFKEQ. This chain's CDR3 is CASSQDFRDEQSL.

To note about this clonotype: Mismatch with germline at one junction end may stem from a read error. This sequence joins TRBV14 and TRBJ2-1; 11 bases line up with TRBD2. Germline loops: CDR1 SGHDN, CDR2 FVKESK. This CDR3 is 18 amino acids long. CDR3 coding DNA: TGTGCCAGCAGCCAAGCGGGACTAGCGGACAGCTCCTACAATGAGCAGCACTTC. Its translation is CASSQAGLADSSYNEQHF.